This T cell receptor beta chain was identified during a study of spatial heterogeneity in lung cancer. Overall study: Each time, sequencing found more beta-chain sequences than alpha-chain sequences.

Time point defined: sample taken at primary tumor resection. Without sorting, whole RNA was sequenced from tumor, nontumor lung or frozen PBMC. Donors were 72 untreated early-stage non-small cell lung cancer patients. This clonotype was seen at least ten times. The antigen is undetermined. The library protocol tagged each TCR cDNA with a unique molecular identifier. From the 5' RACE reads, TCRdb called clonotypes with MiXCR, one entry per CDR3 protein. This sample has tens of thousands of distinct CDR3 sequences, with roughly 4.5% found just once. The study, taken as a whole, reports: Blood carried ubiquitous expanded tumor TCRs more at resection than follow-up.

Per germline, CDR1 MDHEN and CDR2 SYDVKM. Trimming took 5 bases from V and 1 from J; bases not matched to a gene: 5. The CDR3 totals 16 residues. V is TRBV28 and J is TRBJ1-6; 7 bases are shared with TRBD1. The receptor comes from a male donor with early-stage non-small cell lung cancer. Sequencing was performed on PBMCs, taken at surgery. This CDR3 is CASSKQGSSYNSPLHF. The DNA for the CDR3 is TGTGCCAGCAGTAAACAGGGGTCTTCCTATAATTCACCCCTCCACTTT.